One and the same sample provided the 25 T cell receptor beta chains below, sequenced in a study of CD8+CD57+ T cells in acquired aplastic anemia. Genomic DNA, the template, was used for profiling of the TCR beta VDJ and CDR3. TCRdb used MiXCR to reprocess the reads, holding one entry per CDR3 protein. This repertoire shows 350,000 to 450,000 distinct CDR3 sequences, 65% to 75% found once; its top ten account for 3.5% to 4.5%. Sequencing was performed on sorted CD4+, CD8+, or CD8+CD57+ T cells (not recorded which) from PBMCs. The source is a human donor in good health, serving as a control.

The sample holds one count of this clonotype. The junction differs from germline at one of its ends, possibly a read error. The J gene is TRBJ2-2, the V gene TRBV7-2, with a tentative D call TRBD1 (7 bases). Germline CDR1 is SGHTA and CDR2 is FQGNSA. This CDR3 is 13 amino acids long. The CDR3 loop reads CASSSTGRGTEAF. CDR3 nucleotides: TGTGCCAGCAGCTCGACAGGGAGAGGGACTGAAGCTTTC.

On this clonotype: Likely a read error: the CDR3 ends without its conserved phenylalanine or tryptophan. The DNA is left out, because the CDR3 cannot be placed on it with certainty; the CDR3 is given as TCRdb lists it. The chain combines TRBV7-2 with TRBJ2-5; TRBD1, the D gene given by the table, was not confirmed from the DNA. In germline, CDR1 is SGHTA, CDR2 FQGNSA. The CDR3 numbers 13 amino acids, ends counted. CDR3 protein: CASSLTPGTNSPL.

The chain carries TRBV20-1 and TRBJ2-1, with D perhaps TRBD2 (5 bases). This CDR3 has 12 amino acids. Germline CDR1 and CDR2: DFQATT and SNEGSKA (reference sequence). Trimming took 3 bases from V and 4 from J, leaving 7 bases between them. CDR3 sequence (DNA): TGCAGTGCTAGGAGGAGGTACAATGAGCAGTTCTTC. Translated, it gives CSARRRYNEQFF.

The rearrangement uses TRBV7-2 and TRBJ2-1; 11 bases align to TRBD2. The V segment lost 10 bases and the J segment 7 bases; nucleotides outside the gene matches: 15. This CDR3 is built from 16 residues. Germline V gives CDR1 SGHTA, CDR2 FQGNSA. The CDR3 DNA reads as TGTGCCACCAGACCGAGGACTAGCGGGTACTATAATGAGCAGTTCTTC. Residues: CATRPRTSGYYNEQFF. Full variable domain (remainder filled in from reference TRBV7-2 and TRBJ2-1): GAGVSQSPSNKVTEKGKDVELRCDPISGHTALYWYRQSLGQGLEFLIYFQGNSAPDKSGLPSDRFSAERTGGSVSTLTIQRTQQEDSAVYLCATRPRTSGYYNEQFFGPGTRLTVL.

CDR3 nucleotides: TGTGCCAGCAGCGTAGACGGGCGAGATTACGAGCAGTACTTC. It codes for CASSVDGRDYEQYF. J is TRBJ2-7 and V is TRBV9; unclear D gene. The V end was cut by 0 bases, the J end by 4 bases, with 11 bases between. Germline loops: CDR1 SGDLS, CDR2 YYNGEE. This CDR3 has 14 residues. Drawing the rest from reference TRBV9 and TRBJ2-7, the complete variable domain is DSGVTQTPKHLITATGQRVTLRCSPRSGDLSVYWYQQSLDQGLQFLIQYYNGEERAKGNILERFSAQQFPDLHSELNLSSLELGDSALYFCASSVDGRDYEQYFGPGTRLTVT.

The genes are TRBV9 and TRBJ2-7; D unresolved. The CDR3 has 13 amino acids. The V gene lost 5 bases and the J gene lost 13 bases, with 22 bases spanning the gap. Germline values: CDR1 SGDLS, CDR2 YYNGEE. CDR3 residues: CASSAEEGENYYF. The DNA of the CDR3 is TGTGCCAGCAGTGCCGAAGAAGGAGAGAACTATTACTTC.

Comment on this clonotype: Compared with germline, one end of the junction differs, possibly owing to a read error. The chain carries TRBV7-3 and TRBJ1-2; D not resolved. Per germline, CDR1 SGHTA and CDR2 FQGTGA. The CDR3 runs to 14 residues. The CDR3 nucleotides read TGTGCCAACAGCTTAACCTCCTCGAACTATGGCTACACCTTC. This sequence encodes CANSLTSSNYGYTF.

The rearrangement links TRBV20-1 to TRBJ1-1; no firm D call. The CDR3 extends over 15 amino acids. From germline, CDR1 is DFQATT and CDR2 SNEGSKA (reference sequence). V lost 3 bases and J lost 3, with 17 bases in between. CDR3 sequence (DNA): TGCAGTGCTAGGGATGGAAATCACGGGGACACTGAAGCTTTCTTT. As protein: CSARDGNHGDTEAFF.

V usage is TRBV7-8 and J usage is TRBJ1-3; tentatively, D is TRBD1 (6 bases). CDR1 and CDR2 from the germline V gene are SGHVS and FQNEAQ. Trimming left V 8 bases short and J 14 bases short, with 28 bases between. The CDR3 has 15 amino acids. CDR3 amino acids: CASGWGHVSGNTVYF. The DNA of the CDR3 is TGTGCCAGCGGGTGGGGGCACGTATCTGGAAATACCGTATATTTT.

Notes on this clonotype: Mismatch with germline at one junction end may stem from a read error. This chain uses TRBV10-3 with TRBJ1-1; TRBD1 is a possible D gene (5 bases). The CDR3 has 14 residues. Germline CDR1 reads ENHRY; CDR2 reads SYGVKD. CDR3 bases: TGCGCCATCAGTGAGGGGCATGGGATAACTGAAGCTTTCTTT. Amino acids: CAISEGHGITEAFF.

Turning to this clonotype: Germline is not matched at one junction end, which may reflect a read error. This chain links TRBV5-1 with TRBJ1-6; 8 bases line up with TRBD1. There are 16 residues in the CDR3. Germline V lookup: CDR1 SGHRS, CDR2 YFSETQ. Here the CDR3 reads CASSSGTGPYYSPLHF. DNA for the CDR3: TGTGCCAGCAGCTCCGGGACAGGACCCTATTATTCACCCCTCCACTTT.

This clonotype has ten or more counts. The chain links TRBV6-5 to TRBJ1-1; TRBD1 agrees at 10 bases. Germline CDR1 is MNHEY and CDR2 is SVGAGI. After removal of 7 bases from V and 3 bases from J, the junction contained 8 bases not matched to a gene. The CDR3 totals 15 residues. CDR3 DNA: TGTGCCAGCAAATTAAGGACAGGGGGGTACACTGAAGCTTTCTTT. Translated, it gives CASKLRTGGYTEAFF.

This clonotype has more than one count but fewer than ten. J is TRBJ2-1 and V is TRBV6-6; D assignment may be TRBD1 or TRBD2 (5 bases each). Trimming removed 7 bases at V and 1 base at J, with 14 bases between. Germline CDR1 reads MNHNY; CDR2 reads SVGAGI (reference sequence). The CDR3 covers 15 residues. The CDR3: CASTTQRGSYNEQFF. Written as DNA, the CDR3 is TGTGCCAGCACCACTCAGAGGGGTTCCTACAATGAGCAGTTCTTC.

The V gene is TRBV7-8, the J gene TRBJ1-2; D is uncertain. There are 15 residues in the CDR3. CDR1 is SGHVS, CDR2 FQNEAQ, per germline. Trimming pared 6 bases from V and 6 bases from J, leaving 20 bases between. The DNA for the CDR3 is TGTGCCAGCAGTACTGGTATCTGGGCGAACGATGGCTACACCTTC. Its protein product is CASSTGIWANDGYTF.

CDR3 DNA: TGTGCCAGCAGCTTACGTGACGGCGGGACAGATACGCAGTATTTT. Translation gives CASSLRDGGTDTQYF. The J gene is TRBJ2-3, the V gene TRBV7-6; D perhaps matches TRBD2 (5 bases). The length of the CDR3 is 15 residues. CDR1 SGHVS and CDR2 FNYEAQ come from the germline V gene. Deletions cut 2 bases from V and 3 bases from J, with 12 bases between.

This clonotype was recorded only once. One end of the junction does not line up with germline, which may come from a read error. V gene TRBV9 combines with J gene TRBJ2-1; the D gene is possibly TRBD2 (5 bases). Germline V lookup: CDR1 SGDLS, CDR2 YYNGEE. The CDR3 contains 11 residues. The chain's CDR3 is CASRLYNEQFF. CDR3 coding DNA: TGTGCAAGCAGACTATACAATGAGCAGTTCTTC.

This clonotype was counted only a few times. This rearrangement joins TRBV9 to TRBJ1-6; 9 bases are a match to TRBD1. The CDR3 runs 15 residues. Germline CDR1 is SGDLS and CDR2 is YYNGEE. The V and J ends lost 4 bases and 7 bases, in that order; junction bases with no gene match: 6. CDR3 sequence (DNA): TGTGCCAGCAGCTTTCGTGACAGGGGGAATTCACCCCTCCACTTT. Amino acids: CASSFRDRGNSPLHF.

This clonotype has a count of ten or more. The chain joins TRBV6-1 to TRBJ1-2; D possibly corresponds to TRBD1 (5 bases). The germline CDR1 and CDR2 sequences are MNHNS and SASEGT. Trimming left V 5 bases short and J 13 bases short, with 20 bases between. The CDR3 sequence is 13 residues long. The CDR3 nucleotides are TGTGCCAGCAGTTCTGCAGGCACAGGTTTATTCACCTTC. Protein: CASSSAGTGLFTF.

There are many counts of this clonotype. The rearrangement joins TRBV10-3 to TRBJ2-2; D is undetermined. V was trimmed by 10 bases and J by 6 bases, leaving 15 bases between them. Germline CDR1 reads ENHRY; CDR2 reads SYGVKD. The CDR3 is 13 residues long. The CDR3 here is CASLPSAAGELFF. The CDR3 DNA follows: TGTGCCAGCCTACCGTCGGCAGCCGGGGAGCTGTTTTTT.

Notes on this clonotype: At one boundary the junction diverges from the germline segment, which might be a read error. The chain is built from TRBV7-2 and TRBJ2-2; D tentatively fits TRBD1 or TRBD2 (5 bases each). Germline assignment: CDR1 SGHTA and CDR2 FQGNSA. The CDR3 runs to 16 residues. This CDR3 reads CASSFRGGQNSGALFF. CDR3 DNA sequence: TGTGCCAGCAGCTTCCGTGGTGGCCAGAACTCCGGGGCGCTGTTTTTT.

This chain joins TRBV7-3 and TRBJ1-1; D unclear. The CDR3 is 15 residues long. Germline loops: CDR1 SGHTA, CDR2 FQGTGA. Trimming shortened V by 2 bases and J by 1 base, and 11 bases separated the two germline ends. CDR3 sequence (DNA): TGTGCCAGCAGCTTAGTACCACAGCGGAACACTGAAGCTTTCTTT. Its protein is CASSLVPQRNTEAFF.

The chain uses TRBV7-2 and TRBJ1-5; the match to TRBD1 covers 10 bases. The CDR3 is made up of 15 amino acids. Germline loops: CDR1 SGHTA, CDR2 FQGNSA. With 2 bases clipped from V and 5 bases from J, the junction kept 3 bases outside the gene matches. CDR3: CASSLRGTGDQPQHF. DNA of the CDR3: TGTGCCAGCAGCTTAAGAGGGACAGGGGATCAGCCCCAGCATTTT.

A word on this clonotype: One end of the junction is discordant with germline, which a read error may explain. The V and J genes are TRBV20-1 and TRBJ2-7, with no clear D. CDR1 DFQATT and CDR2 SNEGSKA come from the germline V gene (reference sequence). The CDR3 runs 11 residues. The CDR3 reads CSAGGPNERNF. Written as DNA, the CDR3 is TGCAGCGCAGGCGGTCCTAACGAGCGAAACTTC.

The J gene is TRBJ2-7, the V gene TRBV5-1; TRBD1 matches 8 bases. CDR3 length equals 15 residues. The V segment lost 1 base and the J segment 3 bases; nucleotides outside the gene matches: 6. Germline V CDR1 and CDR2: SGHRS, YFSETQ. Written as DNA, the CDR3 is TGCGCCAGCAGCTTGTATGCAGGGGGCTACTACGAGCAGTACTTC. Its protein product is CASSLYAGGYYEQYF.

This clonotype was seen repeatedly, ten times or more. The CDR3 region is CSARRELLNTEAFF. CDR3 DNA: TGCAGTGCTAGACGGGAGCTCCTGAACACTGAAGCTTTCTTT. The V and J genes are TRBV20-1 and TRBJ1-1; no clear D gene. The CDR3 is 14 residues long. The germline gives CDR1 DFQATT, CDR2 SNEGSKA (reference sequence). V was pared by 2 bases and J by 0 bases, with 10 bases between.